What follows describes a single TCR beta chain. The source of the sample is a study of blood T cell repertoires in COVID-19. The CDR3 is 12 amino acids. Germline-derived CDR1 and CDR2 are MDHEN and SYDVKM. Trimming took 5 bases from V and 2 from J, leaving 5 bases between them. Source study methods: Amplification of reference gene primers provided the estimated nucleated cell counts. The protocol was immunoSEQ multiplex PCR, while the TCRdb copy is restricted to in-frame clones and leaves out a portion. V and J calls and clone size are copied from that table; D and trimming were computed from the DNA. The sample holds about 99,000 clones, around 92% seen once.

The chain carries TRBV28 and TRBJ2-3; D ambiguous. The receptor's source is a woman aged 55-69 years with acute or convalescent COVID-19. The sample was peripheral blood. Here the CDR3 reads CASSPYTDTQYF. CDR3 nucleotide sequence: TGTGCCAGCAGTCCCTACACAGATACGCAGTATTTT.